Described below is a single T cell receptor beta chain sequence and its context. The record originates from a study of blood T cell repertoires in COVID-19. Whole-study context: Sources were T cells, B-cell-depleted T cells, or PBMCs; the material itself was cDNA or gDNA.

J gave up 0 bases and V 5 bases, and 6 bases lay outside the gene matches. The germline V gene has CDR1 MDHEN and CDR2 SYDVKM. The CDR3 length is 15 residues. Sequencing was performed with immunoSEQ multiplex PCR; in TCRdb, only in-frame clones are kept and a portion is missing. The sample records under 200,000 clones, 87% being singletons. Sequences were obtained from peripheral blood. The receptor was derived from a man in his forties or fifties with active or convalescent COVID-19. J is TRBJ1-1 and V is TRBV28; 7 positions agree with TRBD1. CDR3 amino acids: CASSPTDRMNTEAFF. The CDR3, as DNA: TGTGCCAGCAGTCCGACGGACAGGATGAACACTGAAGCTTTCTTT.